Below are 30 T cell receptor beta chains sequenced from a single sample in a study of T cell responses to AZD1222 COVID-19 vaccine. Some clones are missing from TCRdb's copy, which holds only in-frame ones; the method was immunoSEQ multiplex PCR. The sample yields around 100,000 clones, about 86% seen once. The specimen was peripheral blood, collected on day 0 of AZD1222 vaccination. These receptor sequences come from an adult in good health.

V usage is TRBV28 and J usage is TRBJ1-5; maybe TRBD1 (6 bases). Germline CDR1 reads MDHEN; CDR2 reads SYDVKM. This CDR3 comprises 15 residues. Trimming took off 3 bases at V and 6 bases at J, with 15 bases between the two ends. The CDR3 region has the DNA TGTGCCAGCAGTTTGAGCGGCGGCAGGGGTCAGCCCCAGCATTTT. Its protein product is CASSLSGGRGQPQHF.

The chain uses TRBV18 and TRBJ2-5; 9 nucleotides agree with TRBD1. The V gene end was trimmed by 6 bases and the J gene end by 5 bases; junction bases not matched to a gene: 7. The length of the CDR3 is 14 residues. From germline, CDR1 is KGHSH and CDR2 LQKENI. CDR3: CASSAGQGYETQYF. The CDR3 coding sequence is TGTGCCAGCTCGGCGGGACAGGGATACGAGACCCAGTACTTC.

The chain couples TRBV4-3 to TRBJ2-1; TRBD2 matches at 12 bases. The germline CDR1 and CDR2 sequences are LGHNA and YSLEER. This CDR3 is 16 amino acids long. J gave up 4 bases and V 8 bases, and 9 bases lay outside the gene matches. The DNA of the CDR3 is TGCGCCAGCGCCCCAACCGGGACTAGCGGGTACAATGAGCAGTTCTTC. This encodes CASAPTGTSGYNEQFF.

This clone occurred once. The chain links TRBV12-3 or TRBV12-4 to TRBJ1-5; D may be TRBD1 (6 bases). V lost 7 bases and J lost 7, with 11 bases in between. CDR3 length equals 12 residues. CDR3 DNA sequence: TGTGCCAGCACCTTAGGGGGGCAGCCCCAGCATTTT. Amino acids: CASTLGGQPQHF.

The chain uses TRBV6-5 and TRBJ2-2; unclear D gene. The CDR3 length is 15 residues. V dropped 2 bases and J dropped 8 bases, with 15 bases sitting between them. Germline CDR1 and CDR2: MNHEY and SVGAGI. CDR3: CASSYVGPTRGELFF. The CDR3 region has the DNA TGTGCCAGCAGTTACGTCGGACCCACGAGGGGGGAGCTGTTTTTT.

The chain employs TRBV18 and TRBJ1-2; possible D gene TRBD1, 5 bases. The CDR3 sequence is 13 residues long. Looked up from germline, CDR1 is KGHSH and CDR2 is LQKENI. Deletions cut 0 bases from V and 6 bases from J, with 8 bases between. The CDR3 region is CASSPPARDGYTF. CDR3 nucleotides: TGTGCCAGCTCACCACCGGCCAGGGATGGCTACACCTTC. The variable domain in full, with the rest retrieved from reference TRBV18 and TRBJ1-2, is NAGVMQNPRHLVRRRGQEARLRCSPMKGHSHVYWYRQLPEEGLKFMVYLQKENIIDESGMPKERFSAEFPKEGPSILRIQQVVRGDSAAYFCASSPPARDGYTFGSGTRLTVV.

This chain links TRBV30 with TRBJ1-2, with 7 positions matching TRBD1. After removal of 5 bases from V and 2 bases from J, the junction contained 8 bases not matched to a gene. Germline values: CDR1 GTSNPN, CDR2 SVGIG (reference sequence). The CDR3 has 14 amino acids. CDR3: CAWSNRGMNYGYTF. The CDR3 coding sequence is TGTGCCTGGTCGAACAGGGGAATGAACTATGGCTACACCTTC.

The CDR3 loop is CASSQRGTGNEKLFF. The CDR3 coding sequence is TGTGCCAGCAGCCAAAGGGGGACAGGGAATGAAAAACTGTTTTTT. The gene calls are TRBV5-6 and TRBJ1-4; TRBD1 matches 9 bases. The J segment lost 5 bases and the V segment lost 4 bases, leaving 6 bases of the junction unmatched. The CDR3 spans 15 residues. Germline lookup yields CDR1 SGHDT and CDR2 YYEEEE. The full variable domain, completed using reference TRBV5-6 and TRBJ1-4, is DAGVTQSPTHLIKTRGQQVTLRCSPKSGHDTVSWYQQALGQGPQFIFQYYEEEERQRGNFPDRFSGHQFPNYSSELNVNALLLGDSALYLCASSQRGTGNEKLFFGSGTQLSVL.

This clone appeared once. The genes are TRBV5-1 and TRBJ2-2; 9 bases map to TRBD2. Germline V CDR1 and CDR2: SGHRS, YFSETQ. This CDR3 region has 17 residues. V shed 1 base and J 4 bases; nucleotides not matched to a gene: 8. CDR3 region: CASSLNAGGLVTGELFF. CDR3 nucleotide sequence: TGCGCCAGCAGCTTGAATGCGGGAGGGCTTGTCACCGGGGAGCTGTTTTTT.

The CDR3 DNA reads TGTGCCAGCAGCTTAGTTTCAGGGCCCCTCCACTTT. Amino acid sequence: CASSLVSGPLHF. The chain carries TRBV7-2 and TRBJ1-6, with D tentatively TRBD1 (5 bases). V lost 1 base, J lost 13 bases, and 8 bases lay in between. The CDR3 totals 12 residues. The germline CDR1 and CDR2 sequences are SGHTA and FQGNSA.

This clone was counted only a few times. The rearrangement joins TRBV6-1 to TRBJ1-2, with unresolved D. Trimming left V 1 base short and J 5 bases short, with 14 bases between. There are 15 residues in the CDR3. CDR1 and CDR2 (germline): MNHNS, SASEGT. The CDR3 bases are TGTGCCAGCAGTGAAGGAACGGCCACGGGGTATGGCTACACCTTC. It encodes CASSEGTATGYGYTF.

V and J are TRBV5-1 and TRBJ1-1; unclear D gene. Germline assignment: CDR1 SGHRS and CDR2 YFSETQ. Trimming cost V 2 bases and J 8 bases, with 13 bases left between them. This CDR3 region has 13 residues. The CDR3 nucleotides are TGCGCCAGCAGCTTTTTATCCGGGCCAGAAGCTTTCTTT. It is translated as CASSFLSGPEAFF.

Concerning this clone itself: Additional DNA sequences in this sample encode the identical CDR3. V usage is TRBV29-1 and J usage is TRBJ2-5, with 8 positions matching TRBD1. V shed 3 bases and J 4 bases; nucleotides not matched to a gene: 1. Germline V gene data show CDR1 as SQVTM and CDR2 as ANQGSEA. The CDR3 is 12 amino acids. DNA for the CDR3: TGCAGCGTTGACAGGGGGCGAGAGACCCAGTACTTC. It yields the protein CSVDRGRETQYF.

The chain uses TRBV28 and TRBJ2-4; TRBD1 matches at 10 bases. V was clipped by 6 bases and J by 6 bases; unmatched bases: 8. The CDR3 is 15 residues long. The germline V gene encodes CDR1 MDHEN and CDR2 SYDVKM. CDR3 region: CASRGQGVAGNIQYF. The CDR3 DNA follows: TGTGCCAGCAGAGGACAGGGGGTGGCGGGAAACATTCAGTACTTC.

Regarding this clone: The identical CDR3 is also encoded by other nucleotide sequences in the sample. CDR3 region: CASSIAGTGNTGELFF. As DNA, the CDR3 is TGTGCCAGCAGCATAGCCGGGACAGGGAACACCGGGGAGCTGTTTTTT. This chain joins TRBV5-6 and TRBJ2-2, with 8 bases fitting TRBD1. Germline V gives CDR1 SGHDT, CDR2 YYEEEE. The V gene end was trimmed by 4 bases and the J gene end by 1 base; junction bases not matched to a gene: 6. The CDR3 runs 16 residues.

This clone was counted between two and nine times. The chain uses TRBV7-9 and TRBJ2-1, with TRBD2 identical over 14 bases. With V trimmed by 7 bases and J by 9 bases, 14 bases remained unmatched. The germline V gene has CDR1 SEHNR and CDR2 FQNEAQ (reference sequence). The CDR3 runs 17 residues. The DNA of the CDR3 is TGTGCCAGCATCCCCCCGGGACTAGCGGGAGAAGGTAGTGAGCAGTTCTTC. Its protein product is CASIPPGLAGEGSEQFF. The full variable domain, its missing parts supplied by reference TRBV7-9 and TRBJ2-1, is DTGVSQNPRHKITKRGQNVTFRCDPISEHNRLYWYRQTLGQGPEFLTYFQNEAQLEKSRLLSDRFSAERPKGSFSTLEIQRTEQGDSAMYLCASIPPGLAGEGSEQFFGPGTRLTVL.

V is TRBV6-5 and J is TRBJ2-1; tentative D call: TRBD2 (7 bases). CDR3 size: 14 residues. V was clipped by 8 bases and J by 6 bases, with 17 bases between them. Looked up from germline, CDR1 is MNHEY and CDR2 is SVGAGI. The CDR3 reads CASATGGEGNEQFF. Here the CDR3 DNA reads TGTGCCAGCGCAACGGGGGGCGAGGGCAATGAGCAGTTCTTC.

This clone was picked up one time. The chain employs TRBV14 and TRBJ1-5; D ambiguous. Germline V gene sequence: CDR1 SGHDN, CDR2 FVKESK. Between the trimmed V and J ends, which lost 0 bases and 7 bases, there was a span of 7 bases. This CDR3 has 13 amino acids. The DNA of the CDR3 is TGTGCCAGCAGCCAAGAGAGACAACAGCCCCAGCATTTT. As protein: CASSQERQQPQHF. The full variable domain, its missing parts supplied by reference TRBV14 and TRBJ1-5, is EAGVTQFPSHSVIEKGQTVTLRCDPISGHDNLYWYRRVMGKEIKFLLHFVKESKQDESGMPNNRFLAERTGGTYSTLKVQPAELEDSGVYFCASSQERQQPQHFGDGTRLSIL.

This clone appeared once. This chain links TRBV6-2 or TRBV6-3 with TRBJ2-5; 15 nucleotides agree with TRBD2. CDR1 is MNHEY, CDR2 SVGEGT, per germline. This CDR3 comprises 16 residues. After removal of 5 bases from V and 5 bases from J, the junction contained 6 bases not matched to a gene. The CDR3 region is CASSRTSGRAGETQYF. CDR3 bases: TGTGCCAGCAGTCGGACTAGCGGGAGGGCCGGGGAGACCCAGTACTTC.

This chain links TRBV3-1 (or the pseudogene TRBV3-2) with TRBJ1-5, with TRBD1 identical over 7 bases. J gave up 2 bases and V 1 base, and 2 bases lay outside the gene matches. This CDR3 region has 15 residues. Germline CDR1 and CDR2: LGHDT and YNNKEL (reference sequence). CDR3 sequence (DNA): TGTGCCAGCAGCCAAGCAACAGGGGGCAATCAGCCCCAGCATTTT. It is translated as CASSQATGGNQPQHF.

The chain uses TRBV18 and TRBJ2-7, with TRBD1 matching over 7 bases. Germline-derived CDR1 and CDR2 are KGHSH and LQKENI. With V trimmed by 0 bases and J by 2 bases, 4 bases remained unmatched. CDR3 length: 15 residues. This chain's CDR3 is CASSPPRDSAYEQYF. CDR3 bases: TGTGCCAGCTCACCACCTAGGGACAGCGCCTACGAGCAGTACTTC.

V gene TRBV20-1 combines with J gene TRBJ1-5; D not resolved. The germline V gene encodes CDR1 DFQATT and CDR2 SNEGSKA (reference sequence). Trimming took 5 bases from V and 6 from J, leaving 8 bases between them. The CDR3 is made up of 11 amino acids. The CDR3 region is CSAAPGQPQHF. The CDR3 DNA is TGCAGTGCTGCACCGGGTCAGCCCCAGCATTTT.

The chain uses TRBV12-3 or TRBV12-4 and TRBJ1-2; TRBD1 is a possible D gene (6 bases). The length of the CDR3 is 11 residues. Trimming took off 2 bases at V and 12 bases at J, with 10 bases between the two ends. The CDR3 sequence: CASSLWGLHTF. The CDR3 DNA reads TGTGCCAGCAGTTTATGGGGGCTACACACCTTC.

The chain recombines TRBV6-5 with TRBJ2-3, with 8 bases lining up with TRBD1. The CDR3 extends over 13 amino acids. Germline-derived CDR1 and CDR2 are MNHEY and SVGAGI. With V trimmed by 6 bases and J by 2 bases, 1 base remained unmatched. The CDR3 DNA reads as TGTGCCAGCAGGACAGGGGTCACAGATACGCAGTATTTT. Protein product: CASRTGVTDTQYF.

The V gene is TRBV3-1 (or the pseudogene TRBV3-2), the J gene TRBJ1-1; D gene unclear. There are 12 residues in the CDR3. Per the germline V gene, CDR1 is LGHDT and CDR2 is YNNKEL (reference sequence). Deletions cut 3 bases from V and 7 bases from J, with 9 bases between. DNA of the CDR3: TGTGCCAGCAGCCAGTTGGGTTTTGAAGCTTTCTTT. Protein product: CASSQLGFEAFF.

The rearrangement links TRBV18 to TRBJ2-5; the match to TRBD1 covers 9 bases. J gave up 5 bases and V 1 base, and 5 bases lay outside the gene matches. From germline, CDR1 is KGHSH and CDR2 LQKENI. The CDR3 spans 15 residues. Here the CDR3 DNA reads TGTGCCAGCTCACCACGGACAGGGGTCGGGGAGACCCAGTACTTC. It translates to CASSPRTGVGETQYF.

This chain links TRBV6-6 with TRBJ2-3; a weak D match, TRBD2 (6 bases). The V and J ends lost 8 bases and 2 bases respectively, with 17 bases between them. CDR1 MNHNY and CDR2 SVGAGI come from the germline V gene (reference sequence). The CDR3 length is 15 residues. The CDR3 region is CASGPLAGNTDTQYF. CDR3 nucleotide sequence: TGTGCCAGCGGCCCCTTGGCGGGAAACACAGATACGCAGTATTTT.

CDR3 in amino acids: CATSRGLGPYEQYF. In DNA form, the CDR3 reads TGTGCCACATCCAGGGGTTTAGGCCCCTACGAGCAGTACTTC. J is TRBJ2-7 and V is TRBV10-3, with D possibly matching TRBD1 (6 bases). CDR3 length: 14 amino acids. Germline values: CDR1 ENHRY, CDR2 SYGVKD. Trimming removed 10 bases from V and 2 bases from J, with 18 bases in between.

This sequence joins TRBV5-1 and TRBJ1-1, with a tentative D call TRBD1 (5 bases). V lost 4 bases to trimming and J lost 5 bases, with 12 bases between them. Germline CDR1 SGHRS, CDR2 YFSETQ. There are 13 residues in the CDR3. In nucleotides, the CDR3 is TGCGCCAGCAGCGGGGCGGGAGGTACTGAAGCTTTCTTT. This translates into CASSGAGGTEAFF.

The genes are TRBV4-1 and TRBJ1-5; D may be TRBD1 (6 bases). CDR3 length: 16 residues. CDR1 is MGHRA, CDR2 YSYEKL, per germline. V dropped 0 bases and J dropped 2 bases, with 11 bases sitting between them. CDR3 loop: CASSQDEGDGNQPQHF. For the CDR3, the DNA is TGCGCCAGCAGCCAAGATGAGGGGGATGGCAATCAGCCCCAGCATTTT.